What follows are 14 T cell receptor beta chains derived from one specimen sequenced in a study of T cells in Graves' hyperthyroidism and ophthalmopathy. Amplification of TCR beta CDR3 regions was performed using RNA transcripts as template. The TCR CDR3 first-round RT-PCR relied on the HTBI primer set. TCRdb re-analysed the multiplex PCR reads in MiXCR, keeping a single row per CDR3 protein. The sample holds about 510,000 distinct CDR3 sequences, 14% seen once. What was sequenced was blood. These receptors all stem from a woman in her forties with Graves' hyperthyroidism.

This chain joins TRBV19 and TRBJ2-6, with 7 bases identical to TRBD1. The CDR3 spans 17 residues. The trim removed 5 bases at V and 0 bases at J, leaving 7 bases unmatched. In germline, CDR1 is LNHDA, CDR2 SQIVND (reference sequence). The CDR3 spells CASSGTGAISGANVLTF. CDR3 sequence (DNA): TGTGCCAGTAGTGGAACAGGGGCTATCTCTGGGGCCAACGTCCTGACTTTC.

The chain couples TRBV7-2 to TRBJ2-7; D unclear. The V gene lost 2 bases and the J gene lost 6 bases, with 14 bases spanning the gap. CDR1 SGHTA and CDR2 FQGNSA come from the germline V gene. This CDR3 is built from 14 residues. CDR3 loop: CASSLSQRWTEQYF. The CDR3 DNA is TGTGCCAGCAGCTTATCTCAAAGATGGACCGAGCAGTACTTC.

This clonotype came up many times. This chain links TRBV6-5 with TRBJ2-3; the D gene is possibly TRBD2 (7 bases). From germline, CDR1 is MNHEY and CDR2 SVGAGI. V lost 2 bases and J 0 bases, leaving 15 bases between the germline ends. The CDR3 has 17 amino acids. The CDR3 bases are TGTGCCAGCAGTTACCGATCCGGGGGGCAAAGCACAGATACGCAGTATTTT. Translating it yields CASSYRSGGQSTDTQYF.

This clonotype was detected many times. V is TRBV7-2 and J is TRBJ2-5, with 11 bases that match TRBD2. This CDR3 contains 14 residues. The germline CDR1 and CDR2 sequences are SGHTA and FQGNSA. Trimming took 3 bases from V and 4 from J; bases not matched to a gene: 1. CDR3 coding DNA: TGTGCCAGCAGCTTCCTAGCGGGAGGAGAGACCCAGTACTTC. Its protein is CASSFLAGGETQYF.

This clonotype was seen at least ten times. The CDR3 sequence: CASSFLIGGATDTEAFF. CDR3 coding DNA: TGTGCCAGCAGTTTCCTCATAGGGGGGGCTACCGACACTGAAGCTTTCTTT. The rearrangement joins TRBV12-3 or TRBV12-4 to TRBJ1-1, with TRBD1 as a possible D gene (6 bases). Trimming cost V 3 bases and J 3 bases, with 20 bases left between them. CDR3 length: 17 residues.

The chain carries TRBV3-1 and TRBJ1-6; D gene uncertain. CDR3 size: 12 residues. Trimming removed 6 bases at V and 9 bases at J, with 9 bases between. Germline CDR1 reads LGHDT; CDR2 reads YNNKEL (reference sequence). CDR3 region: CASSQSISPLHF. The CDR3 DNA reads TGTGCCAGCAGTCAGAGTATTTCACCCCTCCACTTT.

The J gene is TRBJ2-3, the V gene TRBV27, with D possibly TRBD2 on 5 matching bases. The CDR3 spans 15 residues. Germline loops: CDR1 MNHEY, CDR2 SMNVEV (reference sequence). Trimming took 7 bases from V and 3 from J, leaving 17 bases between them. CDR3 nucleotide sequence: TGTGCCAGCACCGAGGACTCCGGTAGGACAGATACGCAGTATTTT. Translation gives CASTEDSGRTDTQYF.

This rearrangement joins TRBV14 to TRBJ2-4; 8 bases are a match to TRBD1. J lost 8 bases, V lost 5 bases, and 11 bases had no gene match. In germline, CDR1 is SGHDN, CDR2 FVKESK. The CDR3 has 15 residues. CDR3 amino acids: CASSVGPGGGHIQYF. In DNA form, the CDR3 reads TGTGCCAGCAGCGTGGGCCCAGGGGGCGGCCACATTCAGTACTTC. The variable domain in full, with the rest retrieved from reference TRBV14 and TRBJ2-4, is EAGVTQFPSHSVIEKGQTVTLRCDPISGHDNLYWYRRVMGKEIKFLLHFVKESKQDESGMPNNRFLAERTGGTYSTLKVQPAELEDSGVYFCASSVGPGGGHIQYFGAGTRLSVL.

This clonotype was seen repeatedly, ten times or more. This chain uses TRBV28 with TRBJ1-1; TRBD1 might be the D (5 bases). The ends were cut back, 6 bases at V and 1 base at J, with 12 bases in the middle. Germline V lookup: CDR1 MDHEN, CDR2 SYDVKM. The CDR3 consists of 14 residues. CDR3 nucleotide sequence: TGTGCCAGCAGGCCGGGGCCCAGGAACACTGAAGCTTTCTTT. Translation: CASRPGPRNTEAFF. The whole variable domain, filled in from reference TRBV28 and TRBJ1-1, reads DVKVTQSSRYLVKRTGEKVFLECVQDMDHENMFWYRQDPGLGLRLIYFSYDVKMKEKGDIPEGYSVSREKKERFSLILESASTNQTSMYLCASRPGPRNTEAFFGQGTRLTVV.

This clonotype was seen many times. The J gene is TRBJ1-1, the V gene TRBV6-5; perhaps TRBD1 as D (5 bases). This CDR3 is 17 amino acids long. CDR1 is MNHEY, CDR2 SVGAGI, per germline. Trimming removed 0 bases at V and 1 base at J, with 15 bases between. The CDR3 nucleotides are TGTGCCAGCAGTTACTCGAGGCAGGGCAAGGGGAACACTGAAGCTTTCTTT. Translating gives CASSYSRQGKGNTEAFF.

This clonotype came up a few times. The genes are TRBV14 and TRBJ2-5, with D perhaps assigned TRBD1 or TRBD2 (5 bases each). From germline, CDR1 is SGHDN and CDR2 FVKESK. V gave up 1 base and J gave up 5 bases, with 14 bases separating them. The CDR3 loop spans 15 amino acids. This chain's CDR3 is CASSQVRGAQETQYF. CDR3 coding DNA: TGTGCCAGCAGCCAAGTACGAGGGGCGCAGGAGACCCAGTACTTC.

In this sample, this clonotype turned up a few times. The rearrangement uses TRBV28 and TRBJ2-2; 7 bases fit TRBD2. The germline gives CDR1 MDHEN, CDR2 SYDVKM. CDR3 length equals 17 residues. V trimming: 1 base; J trimming: 0 bases; junction bases outside the gene matches: 5. CDR3 nucleotide sequence: TGTGCCAGCAGTTTATTCAGACTAGCCGCGAACACCGGGGAGCTGTTTTTT. Translation gives CASSLFRLAANTGELFF.

The table lists this clonotype with many counts. V and J are TRBV28 and TRBJ2-1, with 13 bases lining up with TRBD2. V lost 3 bases, J lost 9 bases, and 5 bases stayed unmatched. CDR1 and CDR2 (germline): MDHEN, SYDVKM. This CDR3 is built from 15 residues. The DNA of the CDR3 is TGTGCCAGCAGTTTTAGGACTAGCGGGAGCGGTGAGCAGTTCTTC. Its protein is CASSFRTSGSGEQFF.

The chain employs TRBV9 and TRBJ2-5; no definite D call. The CDR3 extends over 13 amino acids. Trimming left V 3 bases short and J 5 bases short, with 11 bases between. Looked up from germline, CDR1 is SGDLS and CDR2 is YYNGEE. The CDR3 sequence: CASSGTPVETQYF. For the CDR3, the DNA is TGTGCCAGCAGCGGGACCCCTGTTGAGACCCAGTACTTC. Combining the CDR3 with reference TRBV9 and TRBJ2-5 gives the whole variable domain DSGVTQTPKHLITATGQRVTLRCSPRSGDLSVYWYQQSLDQGLQFLIQYYNGEERAKGNILERFSAQQFPDLHSELNLSSLELGDSALYFCASSGTPVETQYFGPGTRLLVL.